The rows below give T cell receptor beta chains drawn from one sample of a study of vaccination and CD4 T cells after COVID-19. TCRdb used MiXCR to reprocess the PCR reads, holding one entry per CDR3 protein. The sample has approximately 30,000 distinct CDR3 sequences; about 54% are singletons. The sample was CD4+ T cells from blood, taken about 7 months after SARS-CoV-2 vaccination. The receptors here all came from a human donor who had recovered from COVID-19. Both conserved end residues are part of each CDR3. The order of the fields is clone size, V gene, J gene, D gene, CDR3 protein, CDR3 DNA. D genes are given only for firm matches. Only some rows state a clone size, as once, few, many or a class for expanded clones.

clone_size: NA; v_call: TRBV19; j_call: TRBJ2-5; d_call: NA; cdr3_aa: CASPPAGRQETQYF; cdr3_nt: TGTGCCAGCCCCCCCGCCGGGCGACAAGAGACCCAGTACTTC
clone_size: NA; v_call: TRBV27; j_call: TRBJ1-6; d_call: TRBD1; cdr3_aa: CASSWGPDRESPLHF; cdr3_nt: TGTGCCAGCAGTTGGGGCCCGGACAGGGAATCACCCCTCCACTTT
clone_size: few; v_call: TRBV4-1; j_call: TRBJ1-5; d_call: TRBD1; cdr3_aa: CASSQRVSYRGINQPQHF; cdr3_nt: TGCGCCAGCAGCCAAAGAGTATCGTACAGGGGGATTAATCAGCCCCAGCATTTT
clone_size: NA; v_call: TRBV27; j_call: TRBJ1-5; d_call: NA; cdr3_aa: CASRQPQHF; cdr3_nt: TGTGCCAGCAGGCAGCCCCAGCATTTT
clone_size: few; v_call: TRBV7-3; j_call: TRBJ1-6; d_call: TRBD1; cdr3_aa: CASSFTGDSPLHF; cdr3_nt: TGTGCCAGCAGCTTTACAGGGGATTCACCCCTCCACTTT
clone_size: few; v_call: TRBV20-1; j_call: TRBJ2-1; d_call: TRBD2; cdr3_aa: CSARTSGRASDEMRAFF; cdr3_nt: TGCAGTGCTAGGACTAGCGGGAGAGCCTCCGACGAAATGAGAGCGTTCTTC
clone_size: NA; v_call: TRBV19; j_call: TRBJ1-6; d_call: NA; cdr3_aa: CATSTESSSYNSPLHF; cdr3_nt: TGTGCCACCTCGACAGAATCTAGCTCCTATAATTCACCCCTCCACTTT
clone_size: few; v_call: TRBV6-2/TRBV6-3; j_call: TRBJ2-7; d_call: NA; cdr3_aa: CASSYSLRYEQYF; cdr3_nt: TGTGCCAGCAGTTACTCATTGAGGTACGAGCAGTACTTC
clone_size: few; v_call: TRBV7-2; j_call: TRBJ1-1; d_call: TRBD1; cdr3_aa: CASSQGQGAQGTEAFF; cdr3_nt: TGTGCCAGCAGCCAGGGACAGGGGGCGCAGGGGACTGAAGCTTTCTTT
clone_size: NA; v_call: TRBV7-6; j_call: TRBJ1-1; d_call: NA; cdr3_aa: CASSPYLRDKREAFF; cdr3_nt: TGTGCCAGCAGCCCATACCTCCGGGACAAGAGAGAAGCTTTCTTT
clone_size: few; v_call: TRBV20-1; j_call: TRBJ2-7; d_call: NA; cdr3_aa: CSARPFGMGLQNYEQYF; cdr3_nt: TGCAGTGCTAGACCTTTCGGGATGGGACTCCAAAACTACGAGCAGTACTTC
clone_size: few; v_call: TRBV20-1; j_call: TRBJ1-2; d_call: TRBD1; cdr3_aa: CSASSGQGGYGYTF; cdr3_nt: TGCAGTGCTAGTTCGGGACAGGGTGGCTATGGCTACACCTTC
clone_size: NA; v_call: TRBV20-1; j_call: TRBJ2-3; d_call: TRBD1; cdr3_aa: CSARVGQGTQYF; cdr3_nt: TGCAGTGCTAGAGTGGGACAGGGTACGCAGTATTTT
clone_size: NA; v_call: TRBV7-6; j_call: TRBJ2-3; d_call: NA; cdr3_aa: CASSPQGTDTQYF; cdr3_nt: TGTGCCAGCAGCCCCCAGGGGACAGATACGCAGTATTTT
clone_size: few; v_call: TRBV7-9; j_call: TRBJ2-5; d_call: NA; cdr3_aa: CASSPTGRRETQYF; cdr3_nt: TGTGCCAGCAGTCCGACAGGCCGCCGGGAGACCCAGTACTTC
clone_size: NA; v_call: TRBV20-1; j_call: TRBJ2-5; d_call: NA; cdr3_aa: CSARDGQGSQETQYF; cdr3_nt: TGCAGTGCTAGAGATGGGCAGGGAAGCCAAGAGACCCAGTACTTC
clone_size: NA; v_call: TRBV20-1; j_call: TRBJ2-3; d_call: TRBD1; cdr3_aa: CSARDPRGPDTQYF; cdr3_nt: TGCAGTGCTAGAGATCCCAGGGGGCCAGATACGCAGTATTTT
clone_size: few; v_call: TRBV29-1; j_call: TRBJ1-1; d_call: NA; cdr3_aa: CSGSGTQGTEAFF; cdr3_nt: TGCAGCGGGTCCGGGACCCAGGGCACTGAAGCTTTCTTT
clone_size: few; v_call: TRBV7-9; j_call: TRBJ1-1; d_call: TRBD1; cdr3_aa: CASSSPTGGPEAFF; cdr3_nt: TGTGCCAGCAGCTCCCCGACAGGGGGCCCCGAAGCTTTCTTT
clone_size: NA; v_call: TRBV15; j_call: TRBJ2-2; d_call: NA; cdr3_aa: CATSRDSGELFF; cdr3_nt: TGTGCCACCAGCCGGGACTCCGGGGAGCTGTTTTTT
clone_size: few; v_call: TRBV15; j_call: TRBJ2-7; d_call: NA; cdr3_aa: CATSRDSRSYEQYF; cdr3_nt: TGTGCCACCAGCAGAGATAGTCGGTCCTACGAGCAGTACTTC
clone_size: NA; v_call: TRBV7-8; j_call: TRBJ2-7; d_call: TRBD1; cdr3_aa: CASSSYGTESYEQYF; cdr3_nt: TGTGCCAGCAGCTCCTACGGGACAGAATCCTACGAGCAGTACTTC
clone_size: NA; v_call: TRBV10-3; j_call: TRBJ1-3; d_call: TRBD1; cdr3_aa: CAIREGAAGNTIYF; cdr3_nt: TGTGCCATCAGGGAGGGGGCGGCTGGAAACACCATATATTTT
clone_size: few; v_call: TRBV6-1; j_call: TRBJ1-2; d_call: NA; cdr3_aa: CASTGGQRGYTF; cdr3_nt: TGTGCCAGCACCGGGGGGCAGCGGGGCTACACCTTC
clone_size: NA; v_call: TRBV4-1; j_call: TRBJ2-1; d_call: TRBD2; cdr3_aa: CASSPDRLAGVKFF; cdr3_nt: TGCGCCAGCAGCCCAGATAGACTAGCGGGAGTCAAGTTCTTC
clone_size: NA; v_call: TRBV18; j_call: TRBJ1-2; d_call: NA; cdr3_aa: CASSPRRPANYGYTF; cdr3_nt: TGTGCCAGCTCACCCAGACGGCCAGCTAACTATGGCTACACCTTC
clone_size: NA; v_call: TRBV6-1; j_call: TRBJ2-7; d_call: NA; cdr3_aa: CASSSGSGYEQYF; cdr3_nt: TGTGCCAGCAGCTCAGGATCGGGCTACGAGCAGTACTTC
clone_size: few; v_call: TRBV6-5; j_call: TRBJ1-1; d_call: NA; cdr3_aa: CASSYDGGTEAFF; cdr3_nt: TGTGCCAGCAGTTACGATGGGGGCACTGAAGCTTTCTTT
clone_size: NA; v_call: TRBV6-1; j_call: TRBJ2-3; d_call: TRBD2; cdr3_aa: CASSERSGSYTDTQYF; cdr3_nt: TGTGCCAGCAGTGAAAGGAGCGGGAGCTACACAGATACGCAGTATTTT
clone_size: NA; v_call: TRBV28; j_call: TRBJ2-7; d_call: NA; cdr3_aa: CASSLVGYEQYF; cdr3_nt: TGTGCCAGCAGTCTCGTAGGGTACGAGCAGTACTTC
clone_size: NA; v_call: TRBV20-1; j_call: TRBJ1-1; d_call: NA; cdr3_aa: CSARLGPEYEAFF; cdr3_nt: TGCAGTGCTAGGTTGGGTCCCGAGTATGAAGCTTTCTTT
clone_size: NA; v_call: TRBV28; j_call: TRBJ1-3; d_call: TRBD1; cdr3_aa: CASSLNDRASGNTIYF; cdr3_nt: TGTGCCAGCAGTTTAAACGACAGGGCCTCTGGAAACACCATATATTTT
clone_size: medium-sized; v_call: TRBV12-2; j_call: TRBJ2-1; d_call: NA; cdr3_aa: CASRVRGPRYNEQFF; cdr3_nt: TGTGCAAGTCGCGTTCGTGGGCCGCGTTACAATGAGCAGTTCTTC
clone_size: NA; v_call: TRBV7-9; j_call: TRBJ2-1; d_call: TRBD2; cdr3_aa: CASSLTSFVWEQFF; cdr3_nt: TGTGCCAGCAGCCTGACTAGCTTTGTTTGGGAGCAGTTCTTC
clone_size: once; v_call: TRBV7-9; j_call: TRBJ2-7; d_call: NA; cdr3_aa: CASSFPDTIYEQYF; cdr3_nt: TGTGCCAGCAGCTTCCCGGACACGATCTACGAGCAGTACTTC
clone_size: NA; v_call: TRBV6-5; j_call: TRBJ1-1; d_call: NA; cdr3_aa: CASSYGSGTEAFF; cdr3_nt: TGTGCCAGCAGTTACGGGAGTGGGACTGAAGCTTTCTTT
clone_size: NA; v_call: TRBV7-6; j_call: TRBJ2-1; d_call: TRBD2; cdr3_aa: CASSSPTSGGNNEQFF; cdr3_nt: TGTGCCAGCAGCTCTCCTACTAGCGGGGGAAACAATGAGCAGTTCTTC
clone_size: NA; v_call: TRBV6-5; j_call: TRBJ1-1; d_call: NA; cdr3_aa: CASSYGLSSGTEAFF; cdr3_nt: TGTGCCAGCAGTTATGGCTTATCGTCGGGCACTGAAGCTTTCTTT